These T cell receptor beta chains were read from a single sample in a study of T-cell memory formation after mild COVID-19. TCRdb called the 5' RACE reads again in MiXCR, with one record for every CDR3 protein. The sample has 300,000 to 350,000 distinct CDR3 sequences; around 15% are singletons. Sequenced input: PBMCs or a T cell subset sorted from them (not recorded which). These receptors were obtained from a man younger than 30 who had mild COVID-19 (a few samples of this study predate the infection). Cell type and time point are not known. Both conserved end residues are part of each CDR3. A D gene is named only where the DNA matches it firmly. The size of a clone is reported for some rows only, either as once, few or many, or as a class for expanded clones.

d_call	v_call	j_call	clone_size	cdr3_nt	cdr3_aa
NA	TRBV7-2	TRBJ1-2	NA	TGTGCCAGCAGCGATGTCGGTCGCTTAAACTATGGCTACACCTTC	CASSDVGRLNYGYTF
TRBD2	TRBV14	TRBJ2-3	NA	TGTGCCAGCAGCCATGGGCTGACTAGCGGGGGTGCAGATACGCAGTATTTT	CASSHGLTSGGADTQYF
TRBD2	TRBV20-1	TRBJ2-1	many	TGCAGTGCTAGAGGCGAAGTGGGGGGGAGCTCCTACAATGAGCAGTTCTTC	CSARGEVGGSSYNEQFF
TRBD2	TRBV20-1	TRBJ2-5	few	TGCAGTGCTAGAGCCGGGACTAGCGGGGTAGAGACCCAGTACTTC	CSARAGTSGVETQYF
NA	TRBV20-1	TRBJ2-3	few	TGCAGTGCTAGAGATTTTAGGGGTAGCACAGATACGCAGTATTTT	CSARDFRGSTDTQYF
TRBD1	TRBV7-9	TRBJ1-6	NA	TGTGCCAGCAGCTCCACCTACAGGGGGCCAGGTTCACCCCTCCACTTT	CASSSTYRGPGSPLHF
NA	TRBV7-2	TRBJ1-1	NA	TGTGCCAGCAGTCGTTATGGGTTTGAAGCTTTCTTT	CASSRYGFEAFF
NA	TRBV7-7	TRBJ2-2	few	TGTGCCAGCAGCTGGGACCAGAACACCGGGGAGCTGTTTTTT	CASSWDQNTGELFF
TRBD1	TRBV7-9	TRBJ2-7	many	TGTGCCAGCAGCTTGCTGACAGGGGCCTACGAGCAGTACTTC	CASSLLTGAYEQYF
NA	TRBV4-3	TRBJ2-3	few	TGCGCCAGCAGCCAAGCGCGGAACGCGGATACGCAGTATTTT	CASSQARNADTQYF
NA	TRBV7-2	TRBJ1-1	few	TGTGCCAGCAGCTACTTCCGGGGCATGGACACTGAAGCTTTCTTT	CASSYFRGMDTEAFF
NA	TRBV20-1	TRBJ2-3	NA	TGCAGTGCCCGGAGGTCTAGCCTTAGCACAGATACGCAGTATTTT	CSARRSSLSTDTQYF
TRBD1	TRBV5-4	TRBJ1-2	few	TGTGCCAGCAGCAAGGAACAGGGGTTCTATGGCTACACCTTC	CASSKEQGFYGYTF
NA	TRBV3-1	TRBJ1-2	NA	TGTGCCAGCAGCCAAGATCGGGGGGACTATGGCTACACCTTC	CASSQDRGDYGYTF
NA	TRBV4-2	TRBJ1-2	many	TGTGCCAGCAGCCAAGTACCTCCGGGCAGCAGCTTCCCCTATGGCTACACCTTC	CASSQVPPGSSFPYGYTF
NA	TRBV5-1	TRBJ2-1	few	TGCGCCAGCAGCTTGACAGGGCCCCCTGGGGTCAATGAGCAGTTCTTC	CASSLTGPPGVNEQFF
TRBD1	TRBV5-1	TRBJ2-3	few	TGCGCCAGCAGCCTGGAAGGGACAGACACAGATACGCAGTATTTT	CASSLEGTDTDTQYF
NA	TRBV7-6	TRBJ2-7	many	TGTGCCAGCAGCTTAGCGGTCCGGGATGAGCAGTACTTC	CASSLAVRDEQYF
NA	TRBV9	TRBJ2-4	NA	TGTGCCAGCAGCGTAACGGCGAGGGTAGACATTCAGTACTTC	CASSVTARVDIQYF
TRBD2	TRBV7-2	TRBJ2-6	NA	TGTGCCAGCACCCCCCCCGGACTAGCCTCTGGGGCCAACGTCCTGACTTTC	CASTPPGLASGANVLTF
NA	TRBV9	TRBJ2-2	NA	TGTGCCAGCAGCGTAAGGGGGGAAACCACCGGGGAGCTGTTTTTT	CASSVRGETTGELFF
TRBD1	TRBV7-9	TRBJ2-1	few	TGTGCCAGCAGCCGTACGGGACAGGGGATGAATGAGCAGTTCTTC	CASSRTGQGMNEQFF
NA	TRBV10-3	TRBJ2-2	many	TGTGCCATCAGTGAGTCTGAGACACGCGGGGAGCTGTTTTTT	CAISESETRGELFF
TRBD2	TRBV12-3/TRBV12-4	TRBJ2-7	few	TGTGCCAGCAGTTTACCAGCGGGGGAACGAAGCTCCTACGAGCAGTACTTC	CASSLPAGERSSYEQYF
TRBD1	TRBV12-3/TRBV12-4	TRBJ2-7	many	TGTGCCAGCAGTGCATCCGGGACAGGGGCGTACGAGCAGTACTTC	CASSASGTGAYEQYF
TRBD1	TRBV5-1	TRBJ1-5	NA	TGCGCCAGCAGCCCCTGGGTGGGGACAGGGGGCGAAGGGGGTAGCAATCAGCCCCAGCATTTT	CASSPWVGTGGEGGSNQPQHF
NA	TRBV5-6	TRBJ2-5	many	TGTGCCAGCAGCTTGGAACAGACCCAGTACTTC	CASSLEQTQYF
NA	TRBV20-1	TRBJ1-1	few	TGCAGTGCTAGAGCCTACACTGAAGCTTTCTTT	CSARAYTEAFF
TRBD2	TRBV19	TRBJ2-3	few	TGTGCCAGTAGTGCGGGAGGGGCTTCATATACGCAGTATTTT	CASSAGGASYTQYF
NA	TRBV4-1	TRBJ2-3	NA	TGCGCCAGCAGCCAAGCGGGTCCAGATACGCAGTATTTT	CASSQAGPDTQYF
TRBD1	TRBV5-1	TRBJ2-3	NA	TGCGCCAGCAGAGCCGGGACAGGGGCGAGCACAGATACGCAGTATTTT	CASRAGTGASTDTQYF
NA	TRBV7-2	TRBJ2-1	NA	TGTGCCAGCAGCTACATAGGGAATGAGCAGTTCTTC	CASSYIGNEQFF
NA	TRBV5-1	TRBJ2-3	few	TGCGCCAGCAGCTATGTCGGGAGCGGCACAGATACGCAGTATTTT	CASSYVGSGTDTQYF
NA	TRBV4-1	TRBJ1-5	NA	TGCGCCAGCAGCCAAGGTAGTCAGCACAATCAGCCCCAGCATTTT	CASSQGSQHNQPQHF
NA	TRBV20-1	TRBJ1-1	NA	TGCAGTGCTAGTGAGGACAGTTACACTGAAGCTTTCTTT	CSASEDSYTEAFF
NA	TRBV6-5	TRBJ1-2	few	TGTGCCAGCAGACAGGTTAACTATGGCTACACCTTC	CASRQVNYGYTF
NA	TRBV4-2	TRBJ2-6	NA	TGTGCCAGCAGCCAAGAGACGTCTGGGGCCAACGTCCTGACTTTC	CASSQETSGANVLTF
NA	TRBV7-9	TRBJ2-2	NA	TGTGCCAGCCCCCGGGAAGAGGGCTTGGGCGCCACCGGGGAGCTGTTTTTT	CASPREEGLGATGELFF
NA	TRBV12-3/TRBV12-4	TRBJ2-5	NA	TGTGCCAGCAGTTTATTAAAGACCCAGTACTTC	CASSLLKTQYF
NA	TRBV4-3	TRBJ2-7	NA	TGCGCCAGCAGCCAATGGCAGGGCTCCTACGAGCAGTACTTC	CASSQWQGSYEQYF
NA	TRBV10-3	TRBJ2-5	NA	TGTGCCATCAGTGAGTCGGGGAAGTACCAAGAGACCCAGTACTTC	CAISESGKYQETQYF
TRBD1	TRBV5-1	TRBJ1-2	many	TGCGCCAGCAGCCAGGGGACAGGGAACTATGGCTACACCTTC	CASSQGTGNYGYTF
NA	TRBV5-6	TRBJ1-1	many	TGTGCCAGCAGCTTGGACAGCATGAACACTGAAGCTTTCTTT	CASSLDSMNTEAFF
TRBD2	TRBV7-2	TRBJ2-5	few	TGTGCCAGCAGCCCCGAGCGGGGGGCCGGCGGAGAGACCCAGTACTTC	CASSPERGAGGETQYF
NA	TRBV15	TRBJ2-3	few	TGTGCCACCAGCAGAGGGGGGGCGGGGACAGATACGCAGTATTTT	CATSRGGAGTDTQYF
TRBD1	TRBV3-1	TRBJ2-3	few	TGTGCCAGCAGCCAAGACGACAGGGTTACAGATACGCAGTATTTT	CASSQDDRVTDTQYF
TRBD2	TRBV7-3	TRBJ2-3	few	TGTGCCAGCAGCGTAGCGGGGGTTGATACGCAGTATTTT	CASSVAGVDTQYF
NA	TRBV19	TRBJ1-4	few	TGTGCCAGTAGTGGATACCGCCGCGATGAAAAACTGTTTTTT	CASSGYRRDEKLFF
TRBD1	TRBV12-3/TRBV12-4	TRBJ1-2	NA	TGTGCCAGCAAGGGGACAGGTCAAGGCTACACCTTC	CASKGTGQGYTF
NA	TRBV6-5	TRBJ2-7	few	TGTGCCAGCAGTTACTCAGCCGGGAATGTCTACGAGCAGTACTTC	CASSYSAGNVYEQYF